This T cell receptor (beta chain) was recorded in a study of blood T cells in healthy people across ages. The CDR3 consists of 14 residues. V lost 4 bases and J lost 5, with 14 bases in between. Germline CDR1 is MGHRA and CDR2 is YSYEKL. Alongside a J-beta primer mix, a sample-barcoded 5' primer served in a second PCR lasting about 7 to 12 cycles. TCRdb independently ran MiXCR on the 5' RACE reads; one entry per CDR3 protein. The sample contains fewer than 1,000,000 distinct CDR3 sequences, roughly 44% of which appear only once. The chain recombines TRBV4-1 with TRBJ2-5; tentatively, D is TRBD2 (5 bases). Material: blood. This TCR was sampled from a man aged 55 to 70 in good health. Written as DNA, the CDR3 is TGCGCCAGCAGCCCTGGACCCGGCGGGGAGACCCAGTACTTC. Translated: CASSPGPGGETQYF.